One and the same sample provided the 19 T cell receptor beta chains below, sequenced in a study of blood T cell repertoires in COVID-19. Repertoires were generated with immunoSEQ multiplex PCR, while TCRdb's copy carries only in-frame clones and drops some. The sample lists 330,000 or so clones, roughly 90% occurring once. The specimen was peripheral blood. The receptor source for this set is a man aged 25-45 years with COVID-19, enrolled during active disease.

This clone was seen only once. The V gene is TRBV7-9, the J gene TRBJ2-5; no definite D call. Germline CDR1 and CDR2: SEHNR and FQNEAQ (reference sequence). The CDR3 consists of 13 residues. Trimming cost V 5 bases and J 2 bases, with 9 bases left between them. CDR3 residues: CASSPQVQETQYF. CDR3 coding DNA: TGTGCCAGCAGCCCGCAGGTGCAAGAGACCCAGTACTTC. Full variable domain (rest looked up from reference TRBV7-9 and TRBJ2-5): DTGVSQNPRHKITKRGQNVTFRCDPISEHNRLYWYRQTLGQGPEFLTYFQNEAQLEKSRLLSDRFSAERPKGSFSTLEIQRTEQGDSAMYLCASSPQVQETQYFGPGTRLLVL.

The rearrangement joins TRBV28 to TRBJ1-2; D uncertain. V was trimmed by 6 bases and J by 1 base, leaving 12 bases between them. Per germline, CDR1 MDHEN and CDR2 SYDVKM. The CDR3 is 14 amino acids. CDR3 in amino acids: CASSPLLLNYGYTF. CDR3 coding DNA: TGTGCCAGCAGCCCCTTACTACTTAACTATGGCTACACCTTC.

The chain links TRBV27 to TRBJ1-6; 8 bases fit TRBD1. The CDR3 is 14 residues long. With 5 bases clipped from V and 10 bases from J, the junction kept 7 bases outside the gene matches. Per germline, CDR1 MNHEY and CDR2 SMNVEV (reference sequence). The CDR3 DNA reads TGTGCCAGCAGTCTGGACAGGGTAGGGTCACCCCTCCACTTT. Protein: CASSLDRVGSPLHF.

The chain combines TRBV5-4 with TRBJ2-3; D is possibly TRBD2 (6 bases). The germline V gene has CDR1 SGHNT and CDR2 YYREEE (reference sequence). The CDR3 contains 14 residues. V was cut by 4 bases and J by 2 bases, with 11 bases left in between. The CDR3 loop reads CASSLGDFTDTQYF. The CDR3 DNA is TGTGCCAGCAGCCTGGGGGACTTCACAGATACGCAGTATTTT.

The chain couples TRBV19 to TRBJ2-1; D is ambiguous. The CDR3 is made up of 15 amino acids. Germline CDR1 LNHDA, CDR2 SQIVND (reference sequence). Trimming pared 5 bases from V and 0 bases from J, leaving 11 bases between. CDR3 protein: CASSPAASSYNEQFF. The CDR3, as DNA: TGTGCCAGTAGTCCCGCTGCCAGCTCCTACAATGAGCAGTTCTTC.

The chain combines TRBV6-5 with TRBJ2-5; tentatively, D is TRBD2 (5 bases). CDR1 is MNHEY, CDR2 SVGAGI, per germline. This CDR3 comprises 11 residues. Trimming shortened V by 4 bases and J by 9 bases, and 9 bases separated the two germline ends. The CDR3 spells CASSFAGSQYF. The CDR3 DNA follows: TGTGCCAGCAGTTTCGCGGGTTCCCAGTACTTC.

This clone occurred a few times. V is TRBV19 and J is TRBJ1-2; unclear D gene. Trimming pared 3 bases from V and 5 bases from J, leaving 16 bases between. There are 15 residues in the CDR3. The V gene's germline CDR1 is LNHDA and CDR2 SQIVND (reference sequence). The CDR3 region is CASSIPPGVLYGYTF. CDR3 in DNA: TGTGCCAGTAGTATCCCGCCCGGGGTTCTGTATGGCTACACCTTC.

The gene calls are TRBV19 and TRBJ2-2; a weak D match, TRBD1 (5 bases). This CDR3 has 15 residues. CDR1 is LNHDA, CDR2 SQIVND, per germline (reference sequence). Trimming took off 9 bases at V and 1 base at J, with 15 bases between the two ends. For the CDR3, the DNA is TGTGCCAGCAGTGACAGATTACGGAACACCGGGGAGCTGTTTTTT. The encoded protein is CASSDRLRNTGELFF.

This clone was found once. The V gene is TRBV7-6, the J gene TRBJ2-1; 9 bases line up with TRBD1. After removal of 4 bases from V and 6 bases from J, the junction contained 1 base not matched to a gene. Per the germline V gene, CDR1 is SGHVS and CDR2 is FNYEAQ. The CDR3 has 13 amino acids. CDR3 residues: CASSSTGGNEQFF. CDR3 in DNA: TGTGCCAGCAGCTCGACAGGGGGCAATGAGCAGTTCTTC.

This clone is deemed medium-sized. The genes are TRBV7-9 and TRBJ1-1; D unresolved. From germline, CDR1 is SEHNR and CDR2 FQNEAQ (reference sequence). The CDR3 contains 13 residues. V lost 6 bases to trimming and J lost 3 bases, with 11 bases between them. The DNA of the CDR3 is TGTGCCAGCAGGTCGGAGGCCTACACTGAAGCTTTCTTT. This sequence encodes CASRSEAYTEAFF.

The gene calls are TRBV29-1 and TRBJ1-2; no clear D gene. CDR1 and CDR2 (germline): SQVTM, ANQGSEA. The CDR3 covers 11 residues. V was cut by 6 bases and J by 8 bases, with 13 bases left in between. CDR3 region: CSVASRVGYTF. As DNA, the CDR3 is TGCAGCGTCGCAAGTAGAGTAGGCTACACCTTC.

This clone appeared once. The rearrangement links TRBV7-9 to TRBJ1-4; possibly TRBD1 for D (6 bases). Trimming cost V 5 bases and J 6 bases, with 16 bases left between them. Per germline, CDR1 SEHNR and CDR2 FQNEAQ (reference sequence). The CDR3 has 15 residues. The CDR3 DNA reads TGTGCCAGCAGCCCCAGCCCCCAGGGGTATGAAAAACTGTTTTTT. Its translation is CASSPSPQGYEKLFF. Full variable domain (missing parts from reference TRBV7-9 and TRBJ1-4): DTGVSQNPRHKITKRGQNVTFRCDPISEHNRLYWYRQTLGQGPEFLTYFQNEAQLEKSRLLSDRFSAERPKGSFSTLEIQRTEQGDSAMYLCASSPSPQGYEKLFFGSGTQLSVL.

The chain combines TRBV20-1 with TRBJ2-7; no firm D call. Deletions cut 3 bases from V and 3 bases from J, with 9 bases between. The germline V gene has CDR1 DFQATT and CDR2 SNEGSKA (reference sequence). The CDR3 is 12 residues long. CDR3 sequence: CSASKMSYEQYF. CDR3 sequence (DNA): TGCAGTGCTAGTAAAATGAGCTACGAGCAGTACTTC.

The chain uses TRBV5-1 and TRBJ2-5, with a tentative D call TRBD1 (6 bases). The V end lost 7 bases, the J end lost 1 base, and 14 bases lay between the germline ends. CDR3 length equals 14 residues. Germline V gives CDR1 SGHRS, CDR2 YFSETQ. CDR3 residues: CASGGQRIQETQYF. The CDR3 DNA follows: TGCGCCAGCGGGGGCCAACGTATCCAAGAGACCCAGTACTTC.

With respect to this clone: This may stem from a read error, because a much larger clone lies one nucleotide away. The chain uses TRBV6-5 and TRBJ2-6; D gene uncertain. Trimming left V 1 base short and J 0 bases short, with 4 bases between. The CDR3 is 15 residues long. Germline CDR1 reads MNHEY; CDR2 reads SVGAGI. CDR3 loop: CASSYWSSGANVLTF. As DNA, the CDR3 is TGTGCCAGCAGTTACTGGAGCTCTGGGGCCAACGTCCTGACTTTC.

The chain combines TRBV2 with TRBJ2-7; 7 nucleotides agree with TRBD1. This CDR3 contains 11 residues. J lost 12 bases, V lost 6 bases, and 8 bases had no gene match. Germline V gene data show CDR1 as SNHLY and CDR2 as FYNNEI. The CDR3 here is CASSLGDRPYF. The CDR3 DNA reads as TGTGCCAGCAGCCTCGGGGACAGACCGTACTTC.

This chain uses TRBV3-1 (or the pseudogene TRBV3-2) with TRBJ2-7; 7 positions match TRBD1. The CDR3 is 17 residues long. Germline lookup yields CDR1 LGHDT and CDR2 YNNKEL (reference sequence). J gave up 0 bases and V 1 base, and 9 bases lay outside the gene matches. CDR3 in DNA: TGTGCCAGCAGCCAAGGTTTGGGACAGCCTACCTCCTACGAGCAGTACTTC. As protein: CASSQGLGQPTSYEQYF.

The rearrangement joins TRBV7-3 to TRBJ2-7, with D perhaps matching TRBD1 (5 bases). This CDR3 has 15 amino acids. Trimming shortened V by 1 base and J by 3 bases, and 13 bases separated the two germline ends. Germline V gene sequence: CDR1 SGHTA, CDR2 FQGTGA. In DNA, the CDR3 is TGTGCCAGCAGCTTAATGGGGCAGGGAAACTACGAGCAGTACTTC. This codes for CASSLMGQGNYEQYF.

This chain links TRBV6-5 with TRBJ1-2; D is perhaps TRBD1 (5 bases). From germline, CDR1 is MNHEY and CDR2 SVGAGI. The CDR3 consists of 14 residues. Trimming removed 0 bases from V and 8 bases from J, with 13 bases in between. CDR3 nucleotides: TGTGCCAGCAGTTACTCGGAAGGGGTCCTCGGCTACACCTTC. Translating gives CASSYSEGVLGYTF.